Below, 17 T cell receptor beta chains from the same sample are listed, as sequenced in a study of cytomegalovirus exposure and HLA in healthy donors. Generated by immunoSEQ multiplex PCR, the TCRdb table keeps only in-frame clones and is missing some. The table lists fewer than 350,000 clones, 70% to 90% of them singletons. The sample was PBMCs. The receptors were gathered from a young woman in good health and CMV-seronegative.

DNA for the CDR3: TGTGCCAGCAGTGGGAGGATGGGGAATCAGCCCCAGCATTTT. Encoded protein: CASSGRMGNQPQHF. The genes are TRBV27 and TRBJ1-5; D is unresolved. V lost 5 bases and J 4 bases, leaving 12 bases between the germline ends. Germline values: CDR1 MNHEY, CDR2 SMNVEV (reference sequence). This CDR3 is built from 14 residues.

In this sample, this clone turned up once. This rearrangement joins TRBV18 to TRBJ1-5; no clear D. This CDR3 spans 15 amino acids. V was clipped by 3 bases and J by 4 bases, with 13 bases between them. Germline V gives CDR1 KGHSH, CDR2 LQKENI. CDR3 sequence: CASSPDTNRNQPQHF. As DNA, the CDR3 is TGTGCCAGCTCACCCGACACGAATCGGAATCAGCCCCAGCATTTT.

The chain combines TRBV6-1 with TRBJ1-1; D gene ambiguous. The V and J ends lost 2 bases and 3 bases respectively, with 22 bases between them. CDR1 and CDR2 (germline): MNHNS, SASEGT. The CDR3 sequence is 18 residues long. CDR3 residues: CASSETARASRSHTEAFF. The CDR3 nucleotides read TGTGCCAGCAGTGAAACGGCAAGAGCGAGTCGTTCCCACACTGAAGCTTTCTTT.

CDR3: CSVGGGDRVHEQYF. The DNA for the CDR3 is TGCAGCGTCGGAGGTGGGGACAGGGTACACGAGCAGTACTTC. The chain combines TRBV29-1 with TRBJ2-7; TRBD1 matches 9 bases. Germline loops: CDR1 SQVTM, CDR2 ANQGSEA. V gave up 6 bases and J gave up 5 bases; unmatched junction bases: 11. The CDR3 is 14 residues long.

V gene TRBV2 combines with J gene TRBJ2-1, with D maybe TRBD1 (6 bases). The CDR3 contains 12 residues. CDR1 is SNHLY, CDR2 FYNNEI, per germline. The V gene lost 4 bases and the J gene lost 7 bases, with 8 bases spanning the gap. In nucleotides, the CDR3 is TGTGCCAGCAGTGTTAGGGGGAATGAGCAGTTCTTC. Its protein is CASSVRGNEQFF.

This sequence joins TRBV5-4 and TRBJ2-1, with TRBD2 matching over 8 bases. This CDR3 has 11 residues. Trimming at V came to 9 bases and at J to 9 bases, leaving 5 bases not matched to a gene. Germline V gene data show CDR1 as SGHNT and CDR2 as YYREEE (reference sequence). CDR3: CAITGGGEQFF. CDR3 DNA sequence: TGTGCCATAACGGGAGGGGGTGAGCAGTTCTTC.

This chain connects TRBV6-4 to TRBJ2-1; D ambiguous. The CDR3 is 13 residues long. Germline V gene lookup returns CDR1 MRHNA and CDR2 SNTAGT. V was cut by 4 bases and J by 6 bases, with 10 bases left in between. In nucleotides, the CDR3 is TGTGCCAGCAGTGGAGGAACCACCAATGAGCAGTTCTTC. It specifies CASSGGTTNEQFF.

The chain employs TRBV6-1 and TRBJ2-7, with 8 bases lining up with TRBD2. Unmatched junction bases numbered 9, after V lost 4 bases and J lost 1 base. Germline-derived CDR1 and CDR2 are MNHNS and SASEGT. The CDR3 has 16 amino acids. The CDR3 region is CASSGGMSGSSYEQYF. The CDR3 DNA follows: TGTGCCAGCAGTGGAGGAATGAGCGGGAGTTCCTACGAGCAGTACTTC.

This chain connects TRBV5-1 to TRBJ1-3, with D tentatively TRBD1 (6 bases). From germline, CDR1 is SGHRS and CDR2 YFSETQ. The V gene lost 4 bases and the J gene lost 6 bases, with 17 bases spanning the gap. The CDR3 consists of 15 residues. The CDR3 nucleotides are TGCGCCAGCAGCCAGGCGGGGGCATGGGCAAACACCATATATTTT. Protein sequence: CASSQAGAWANTIYF.

The rearrangement links TRBV7-8 to TRBJ1-2; D unclear. Germline V CDR1 and CDR2: SGHVS, FQNEAQ. V was shortened by 1 base and J by 4 bases, with 7 bases between the two germline ends. The CDR3 covers 13 residues. The CDR3 coding sequence is TGTGCCAGCAGCTTAGGGCTGCTCTATGGCTACACCTTC. Protein sequence: CASSLGLLYGYTF. Complete variable domain (other parts from reference TRBV7-8 and TRBJ1-2): GAGVSQSPRYKVAKRGQDVALRCDPISGHVSLFWYQQALGQGPEFLTYFQNEAQLDKSGLPSDRFFAERPEGSVSTLKIQRTQQEDSAVYLCASSLGLLYGYTFGSGTRLTVV.

The chain has TRBV18 and TRBJ2-2; D call uncertain. CDR1 and CDR2 (germline): KGHSH, LQKENI. Trimming removed 3 bases at V and 5 bases at J, with 4 bases between. This CDR3 spans 12 amino acids. DNA of the CDR3: TGTGCCAGCTCACCTCGTACCGGGGAGCTGTTTTTT. This gives the protein CASSPRTGELFF.

The chain is built from TRBV29-1 and TRBJ2-7; 8 nucleotides match TRBD2. This CDR3 has 13 amino acids. Germline CDR1 reads SQVTM; CDR2 reads ANQGSEA. After removal of 1 base from V and 3 bases from J, the junction contained 2 bases not matched to a gene. The CDR3 DNA is TGCAGCGTTGAAGGTAGCGGGATCTACGAGCAGTACTTC. Amino acid sequence: CSVEGSGIYEQYF.

This clone was seen a few times. This chain connects TRBV7-9 to TRBJ1-5; TRBD1 agrees at 7 bases. The CDR3 is 13 amino acids. The trim removed 5 bases at V and 4 bases at J, leaving 2 bases unmatched. CDR1 and CDR2 from the germline V gene are SEHNR and FQNEAQ (reference sequence). The CDR3 nucleotides read TGTGCCAGCAGCACACAGGGGAATCAGCCCCAGCATTTT. This sequence encodes CASSTQGNQPQHF.

The chain carries TRBV28 and TRBJ2-1; 7 positions agree with TRBD2. V lost 3 bases to trimming and J lost 5 bases; unmatched junction nucleotides: 7. Per the germline V gene, CDR1 is MDHEN and CDR2 is SYDVKM. This CDR3 comprises 15 residues. The CDR3 sequence is CASSLAGVRHNEQFF. CDR3 coding DNA: TGTGCCAGCAGTTTGGCGGGAGTCCGCCACAATGAGCAGTTCTTC.

This chain joins TRBV12-5 and TRBJ2-1, with 7 bases fitting TRBD2. Germline V lookup: CDR1 LGHNT, CDR2 FRNRAP. Unmatched junction bases numbered 9, after V lost 5 bases and J lost 5 bases. The CDR3 length is 15 residues. The CDR3 coding sequence is TGTGCTAGTGGTCTCGGGCGGGACTACGACAATGAGCAGTTCTTC. It yields the protein CASGLGRDYDNEQFF. Based on the CDR3 plus reference TRBV12-5 and TRBJ2-1, the full variable domain is DARVTQTPRHKVTEMGQEVTMRCQPILGHNTVFWYRQTMMQGLELLAYFRNRAPLDDSGMPKDRFSAEMPDATLATLKIQPSEPRDSAVYFCASGLGRDYDNEQFFGPGTRLTVL.

This chain uses TRBV6-5 with TRBJ1-5, with 10 bases that match TRBD1. Losses at the gene ends were 8 bases for V and 5 bases for J; bases not matched to a gene: 9. The CDR3 length is 15 residues. CDR1 and CDR2 from the germline V gene are MNHEY and SVGAGI. The CDR3 DNA follows: TGTGCCAGCGGTCCCGACAGGGGGCGAGATCAGCCCCAGCATTTT. It translates to CASGPDRGRDQPQHF.

The chain carries TRBV5-6 and TRBJ2-2, with 7 nucleotides matching TRBD1. The J segment lost 5 bases and the V segment lost 7 bases, leaving 8 bases of the junction unmatched. The germline gives CDR1 SGHDT, CDR2 YYEEEE. This CDR3 has 14 amino acids. The CDR3 sequence is CASQGDVGTGELFF. CDR3 bases: TGTGCCAGCCAGGGGGATGTAGGAACCGGGGAGCTGTTTTTT.